This entry features one T cell receptor beta chain sequence. Those who participated ranged in age from roughly 18 to 89 years and resided in about two dozen US areas. Clones were sequenced by immunoSEQ multiplex PCR, and TCRdb holds only the in-frame ones, with some missing. Among 60,000 to 75,000 clones listed, around 65% were seen once. This entry comes from a study of blood T cell repertoires in COVID-19. Study-level background: T cells, B-cell-depleted T cells, or PBMCs supplied cDNA or gDNA.

The CDR3 is made up of 13 amino acids. Per the germline V gene, CDR1 is MDHEN and CDR2 is SYDVKM. V lost 9 bases and J 9 bases, leaving 18 bases between the germline ends. This TCR was recovered from a woman aged 60 to 75 who had been exposed to COVID-19. Material: PBMCs or T cells enriched from blood (not recorded which). The chain combines TRBV28 with TRBJ1-3; D perhaps matches TRBD1 (6 bases). The CDR3 sequence is CASWGRSGGTIYF. CDR3 sequence (DNA): TGTGCCAGTTGGGGGCGATCGGGTGGCACCATATATTTT.